The 28 T cell receptor beta chains below were found in one sample sequenced in a study of shared clonotypes between healthy human individuals. Method: immunoSEQ multiplex PCR; TCRdb's copy keeps in-frame clones and lacks some. The repertoire holds approximately 1.5 million clones, with 98% as singletons. Sequenced input: naive CD4+ T cells sorted from blood. Subset indicated: CD45RA+ positively selected. The receptor set was obtained from a man aged 25 to 40 in good health.

The rearrangement joins TRBV14 to TRBJ1-3; the D gene is possibly TRBD1 (5 bases). Per the germline V gene, CDR1 is SGHDN and CDR2 is FVKESK. This CDR3 region has 18 residues. Trimming shortened V by 4 bases and J by 0 bases, and 19 bases separated the two germline ends. The CDR3 protein is CASSRIEPGPLSGNTIYF. CDR3 bases: TGTGCCAGCAGCCGAATTGAACCGGGACCCCTCTCTGGAAACACCATATATTTT. Full variable domain (remainder filled in from reference TRBV14 and TRBJ1-3): EAGVTQFPSHSVIEKGQTVTLRCDPISGHDNLYWYRRVMGKEIKFLLHFVKESKQDESGMPNNRFLAERTGGTYSTLKVQPAELEDSGVYFCASSRIEPGPLSGNTIYFGEGSWLTVV.

This sequence joins TRBV7-3 and TRBJ2-5; D is undetermined. Germline V CDR1 and CDR2: SGHTA, FQGTGA. CDR3 size: 13 residues. Trimming left V 1 base short and J 1 base short, with 4 bases between. CDR3 sequence reads: CASSLNFQETQYF. The CDR3 DNA is TGTGCCAGCAGCTTAAACTTCCAAGAGACCCAGTACTTC.

As to this clone: Other DNA sequences from this sample encode an identical CDR3 as well. J is TRBJ2-3 and V is TRBV9, with 11 bases fitting TRBD2. Germline V lookup: CDR1 SGDLS, CDR2 YYNGEE. The CDR3 loop spans 15 amino acids. J gave up 7 bases and V 0 bases, and 4 bases lay outside the gene matches. The chain's CDR3 is CASSVGTSGSNTQYF. CDR3 in DNA: TGTGCCAGCAGCGTAGGAACTAGCGGGAGTAATACGCAGTATTTT.

The chain combines TRBV2 with TRBJ2-3; tentatively, D is TRBD1 or TRBD2 (5 bases each). CDR3 length: 15 amino acids. The germline V gene has CDR1 SNHLY and CDR2 FYNNEI. V shed 6 bases and J shed 3 bases, with 16 bases lying between them. The CDR3 sequence is CASRPVGVGTDTQYF. The CDR3 DNA follows: TGTGCCAGCAGACCGGTGGGGGTTGGAACAGATACGCAGTATTTT.

This clone has only one observation. The chain combines TRBV5-6 with TRBJ2-7; D is tentatively TRBD1 or TRBD2 (5 bases each). Germline CDR1 and CDR2: SGHDT and YYEEEE. The CDR3 length is 15 residues. V lost 1 base and J 7 bases, leaving 18 bases between the germline ends. The CDR3 protein is CASSLYGTPSREQYF. The CDR3, as DNA: TGTGCCAGCAGCTTGTACGGGACCCCCTCTCGAGAGCAGTACTTC.

In this sample, this clone turned up once. Other DNA sequences in this sample translate to the same CDR3. This chain's CDR3 is CASSQAPGQGYEQYF. DNA for the CDR3: TGCGCCAGCAGCCAAGCCCCGGGACAGGGTTACGAGCAGTACTTC. The chain is built from TRBV4-3 and TRBJ2-7; 9 nucleotides line up with TRBD1. In germline, CDR1 is LGHNA, CDR2 YSLEER. Trimming took 1 base from V and 4 from J; bases not matched to a gene: 5. The CDR3 totals 15 residues.

The rearrangement uses TRBV14 and TRBJ2-7, with D uncertain. Germline CDR1 is SGHDN and CDR2 is FVKESK. CDR3 length: 14 amino acids. Trimming removed 2 bases at V and 0 bases at J, with 8 bases between. In nucleotides, the CDR3 is TGTGCCAGCAGCCAAATCGGCGTCTCCTACGAGCAGTACTTC. It translates to CASSQIGVSYEQYF.

The chain employs TRBV7-2 and TRBJ1-2; D is undetermined. Trimming pared 5 bases from V and 5 bases from J, leaving 9 bases between. Germline-derived CDR1 and CDR2 are SGHTA and FQGNSA. The CDR3 covers 12 residues. The CDR3 DNA follows: TGTGCCAGCAGCCCAGATTTTTATGGCTACACCTTC. Its translation is CASSPDFYGYTF. The variable domain in full, with the rest retrieved from reference TRBV7-2 and TRBJ1-2, is GAGVSQSPSNKVTEKGKDVELRCDPISGHTALYWYRQSLGQGLEFLIYFQGNSAPDKSGLPSDRFSAERTGGSVSTLTIQRTQQEDSAVYLCASSPDFYGYTFGSGTRLTVV.

The rearrangement uses TRBV10-2 and TRBJ2-5; D is tentatively TRBD1 or TRBD2 (5 bases each). Germline V lookup: CDR1 WSHSY, CDR2 SAAADI. There are 15 residues in the CDR3. Deletions cut 3 bases from V and 5 bases from J, with 16 bases between. CDR3 sequence: CASSDPGTLWETQYF. DNA of the CDR3: TGCGCCAGCAGTGACCCCGGGACGTTATGGGAGACCCAGTACTTC.

The chain carries TRBV27 and TRBJ2-7, with 9 bases lining up with TRBD2. Per the germline V gene, CDR1 is MNHEY and CDR2 is SMNVEV (reference sequence). J gave up 5 bases and V 5 bases, and 10 bases lay outside the gene matches. This CDR3 has 15 amino acids. The CDR3 sequence: CASSPVAGAIDEQYF. For the CDR3, the DNA is TGTGCCAGCAGTCCGGTAGCGGGAGCCATCGACGAGCAGTACTTC.

This chain connects TRBV11-1 to TRBJ2-5, with D perhaps matching TRBD2 (6 bases). CDR1 is SGHAT, CDR2 FQDESV, per germline (reference sequence). V dropped 4 bases and J dropped 0 bases, with 15 bases sitting between them. The CDR3 spans 16 residues. CDR3 nucleotide sequence: TGTGCCAGCAGCTACAAGCCCGGGAGTAACCAAGAGACCCAGTACTTC. It specifies CASSYKPGSNQETQYF. Variable domain in full (rest from reference TRBV11-1 and TRBJ2-5): EAEVAQSPRYKITEKSQAVAFWCDPISGHATLYWYRQILGQGPELLVQFQDESVVDDSQLPKDRFSAERLKGVDSTLKIQPAELGDSAMYLCASSYKPGSNQETQYFGPGTRLLVL.

The chain has TRBV29-1 and TRBJ2-1; D is undetermined. The CDR3 has 16 amino acids. Germline V gene lookup returns CDR1 SQVTM and CDR2 ANQGSEA. V gave up 3 bases and J gave up 2 bases, with 17 bases separating them. DNA of the CDR3: TGCAGCGTTGAGAGTTCCAAGGGCAGCACCTACAATGAGCAGTTCTTC. Encoded protein: CSVESSKGSTYNEQFF.

V usage is TRBV5-1 and J usage is TRBJ2-7, with D possibly TRBD1 on 6 matching bases. Trimming took 0 bases from V and 6 from J, leaving 13 bases between them. This CDR3 contains 14 residues. Germline CDR1 SGHRS, CDR2 YFSETQ. This CDR3 reads CASSLVRDKSEQYF. CDR3 nucleotide sequence: TGCGCCAGCAGCTTGGTTCGGGACAAAAGCGAGCAGTACTTC.

CDR3 sequence: CASILGGGTLYEQYF. CDR3 in DNA: TGTGCCAGCATATTAGGGGGGGGAACACTTTACGAGCAGTACTTC. V and J are TRBV6-4 and TRBJ2-7; D possibly corresponds to TRBD2 (7 bases). The CDR3 covers 15 residues. Germline CDR1 MRHNA, CDR2 SNTAGT. V lost 7 bases, J lost 4 bases, and 20 bases lay in between.

Remarks on this clone: Other DNA sequences in this sample translate to the same CDR3. V is TRBV18 and J is TRBJ2-1; tentative D call: TRBD1 (6 bases). The germline V and J ends were trimmed by 6 bases and 0 bases, with 12 bases remaining between them. Germline V gene data show CDR1 as KGHSH and CDR2 as LQKENI. The CDR3 runs 15 residues. The DNA of the CDR3 is TGTGCCAGCTCCCCCCAGGGGAGCTCCTACAATGAGCAGTTCTTC. Encoded protein: CASSPQGSSYNEQFF.

The chain carries TRBV7-3 and TRBJ2-5; D perhaps matches TRBD2 (6 bases). The germline gives CDR1 SGHTA, CDR2 FQGTGA. Trimming removed 4 bases at V and 5 bases at J, with 11 bases between. The CDR3 loop spans 13 amino acids. The CDR3 sequence is CASSYGSGETQYF. In DNA form, the CDR3 reads TGTGCCAGCAGCTACGGGAGCGGGGAGACCCAGTACTTC.

CDR3 amino acids: CSVDKGLRTEAFF. Here the CDR3 DNA reads TGCAGCGTTGATAAGGGTTTGCGCACTGAAGCTTTCTTT. V usage is TRBV29-1 and J usage is TRBJ1-1; D remains ambiguous. Trimming left V 3 bases short and J 4 bases short, with 12 bases between. The length of the CDR3 is 13 residues. Germline V gene data show CDR1 as SQVTM and CDR2 as ANQGSEA.

The chain employs TRBV5-1 and TRBJ1-5; D unresolved. Trimming pared 5 bases from V and 5 bases from J, leaving 14 bases between. The CDR3 has 14 amino acids. From germline, CDR1 is SGHRS and CDR2 YFSETQ. The CDR3 region has the DNA TGCGCCAGCAGTCCAGGTACCCTAGATCAGCCCCAGCATTTT. Translation: CASSPGTLDQPQHF.

V is TRBV7-2 and J is TRBJ2-7; the D is unclear. This CDR3 spans 15 amino acids. V dropped 2 bases and J dropped 4 bases, with 15 bases sitting between them. Germline CDR1 and CDR2: SGHTA and FQGNSA. This chain's CDR3 is CASSLSHGQSYEQYF. Written as DNA, the CDR3 is TGTGCCAGCAGCTTAAGTCATGGGCAGTCGTACGAGCAGTACTTC.

This chain connects TRBV7-9 to TRBJ2-2; 15 nucleotides line up with TRBD2. The CDR3 spans 17 residues. CDR1 is SEHNR, CDR2 FQNEAQ, per germline (reference sequence). The J segment lost 5 bases and the V segment lost 2 bases, leaving 3 bases of the junction unmatched. The CDR3 nucleotides are TGTGCCAGCAGCTTACTCGGGACTAGCGGGAGGACCGGGGAGCTGTTTTTT. Its translation: CASSLLGTSGRTGELFF.

The chain couples TRBV5-1 to TRBJ2-3; 7 nucleotides align to TRBD2. The germline CDR1 and CDR2 sequences are SGHRS and YFSETQ. The CDR3 totals 13 residues. Trimming at V came to 2 bases and at J to 4 bases, leaving 1 base not matched to a gene. The CDR3 loop is CASSFTSADTQYF. Written as DNA, the CDR3 is TGCGCCAGCAGCTTTACTAGCGCAGATACGCAGTATTTT. The entire variable domain, with the rest obtained from reference TRBV5-1 and TRBJ2-3, is as follows: KAGVTQTPRYLIKTRGQQVTLSCSPISGHRSVSWYQQTPGQGLQFLFEYFSETQRNKGNFPGRFSGRQFSNSRSEMNVSTLELGDSALYLCASSFTSADTQYFGPGTRLTVL.

J is TRBJ1-4 and V is TRBV29-1; D unresolved. Trimming took 4 bases from V and 7 from J, leaving 7 bases between them. From germline, CDR1 is SQVTM and CDR2 ANQGSEA. CDR3 length: 11 amino acids. As DNA, the CDR3 is TGCAGCGTTGGACACAGTGAAAAACTGTTTTTT. It yields the protein CSVGHSEKLFF.

This chain connects TRBV6-6 to TRBJ1-5; 10 nucleotides match TRBD1. With V trimmed by 5 bases and J by 5 bases, 9 bases remained unmatched. Per germline, CDR1 MNHNY and CDR2 SVGAGI (reference sequence). The CDR3 is 16 amino acids. As DNA, the CDR3 is TGTGCCAGCAGTCGACAGGGGGCGAACCATTATCAGCCCCAGCATTTT. It specifies CASSRQGANHYQPQHF.

This chain joins TRBV5-1 and TRBJ2-7, with TRBD2 identical over 10 bases. Looked up from germline, CDR1 is SGHRS and CDR2 is YFSETQ. This CDR3 has 18 residues. V gave up 5 bases and J gave up 3 bases; unmatched junction bases: 17. DNA of the CDR3: TGCGCCAGCAGGGGATTGAGCGGGAGGGCCAGATGGTTCTACGAGCAGTACTTC. Translated: CASRGLSGRARWFYEQYF.

The rearrangement uses TRBV5-1 and TRBJ2-7, with 8 nucleotides matching TRBD1. V shed 4 bases and J 5 bases; nucleotides not matched to a gene: 11. Germline V gene lookup returns CDR1 SGHRS and CDR2 YFSETQ. This CDR3 is built from 15 residues. The DNA for the CDR3 is TGCGCCAGCAGCCTGCGGACAGGGCCTCCCCACGAGCAGTACTTC. Translation gives CASSLRTGPPHEQYF.

The rearrangement joins TRBV30 to TRBJ2-1, with no clear D. The V gene's germline CDR1 is GTSNPN and CDR2 SVGIG (reference sequence). Trimming shortened V by 0 bases and J by 2 bases, and 17 bases separated the two germline ends. This CDR3 contains 17 residues. The CDR3 nucleotides are TGTGCCTGGAGTGTACGGGTGAGAGCAAGACCCTACAATGAGCAGTTCTTC. Translating gives CAWSVRVRARPYNEQFF.

The CDR3 nucleotides read TGCGCCAGCAGCTTGACCGCCGATACCTATGGCTACACCTTC. Protein: CASSLTADTYGYTF. This rearrangement joins TRBV5-1 to TRBJ1-2; the D is unclear. The length of the CDR3 is 14 residues. CDR1 is SGHRS and CDR2 is YFSETQ in the germline V gene. The germline V and J ends were trimmed by 1 base and 4 bases, with 11 bases remaining between them.

This clone was seen just once. Additional DNA sequences in this sample encode the identical CDR3. The gene calls are TRBV4-1 and TRBJ2-5; the D gene is possibly TRBD1 (5 bases). Between the trimmed V and J ends, which lost 1 base and 5 bases, there was a span of 8 bases. The CDR3 runs 13 residues. Germline V gene data show CDR1 as MGHRA and CDR2 as YSYEKL. CDR3 coding DNA: TGCGCCAGCAGCCAAGTATCAGGGGAGACCCAGTACTTC. It is translated as CASSQVSGETQYF.